Listed here are 16 T cell receptor beta chains from one sample, sequenced in a study of T cells in Graves' hyperthyroidism and ophthalmopathy. Amplified TCR beta CDR3 regions came from RNA transcripts. TCR CDR3 regions were first amplified by RT-PCR with HTBI primers. TCRdb ran MiXCR on the multiplex PCR reads and lists one entry per CDR3 protein. The sample includes about 92,000 distinct CDR3 sequences, just over 50% seen only once; the top ten take 25% to 30%. Source material: blood. These TCRs come from a woman in her 40s with Graves' hyperthyroidism.

The V call is TRBV15, the J call TRBJ1-2; the D gene is possibly TRBD1 (5 bases). CDR3 size: 12 residues. V gave up 5 bases and J gave up 9 bases, with 13 bases separating them. CDR1 is LNHNV, CDR2 YYDKDF, per germline (reference sequence). This chain's CDR3 is CATSPRGASYTF. CDR3 nucleotides: TGTGCCACCAGCCCCCGAGGGGCGAGCTACACCTTC.

This clonotype was seen ten or more times. Written as DNA, the CDR3 is TGCAGTGCTAGAGTGGGAGCATTCTCTGGAAACACCATATATTTT. This translates into CSARVGAFSGNTIYF. J is TRBJ1-3 and V is TRBV20-1; no clear D gene. The CDR3 loop spans 15 amino acids. V was shortened by 1 base and J by 0 bases, with 10 bases between the two germline ends. CDR1 and CDR2 from the germline V gene are DFQATT and SNEGSKA (reference sequence).

Remarks on this clonotype: This may stem from a read error, because a much larger clone lies one nucleotide away. The chain combines TRBV20-1 with TRBJ1-5; D is uncertain. The CDR3 loop spans 15 amino acids. Trimming left V 3 bases short and J 2 bases short, with 14 bases between. In germline, CDR1 is DFQATT, CDR2 SNEGSKA (reference sequence). The CDR3 reads CSASTLFRGNQPQHF. Written as DNA, the CDR3 is TGCAGTGCTAGTACACTCTTTAGGGGCAATCAGCCCCAGCATTTT.

This clonotype was detected only a few times. This chain joins TRBV4-1 and TRBJ1-1; D gene uncertain. This CDR3 spans 16 amino acids. V lost 1 base and J 1 base, leaving 13 bases between the germline ends. In germline, CDR1 is MGHRA, CDR2 YSYEKL. The CDR3 loop reads CASSQGTPWGNTEAFF. As DNA, the CDR3 is TGCGCCAGCAGCCAAGGGACGCCCTGGGGGAACACTGAAGCTTTCTTT.

The table lists this clonotype with many counts. The CDR3 spells CASSQGVNQPQHF. The CDR3 DNA reads TGTGCCAGCAGCCAAGGGGTGAATCAGCCCCAGCATTTT. J is TRBJ1-5 and V is TRBV9; TRBD1 is a possible D gene (5 bases). CDR3 length equals 13 residues. CDR1 is SGDLS and CDR2 is YYNGEE in the germline V gene. V lost 4 bases, J lost 4 bases, and 9 bases lay in between.

Many counts were recorded for this clonotype. V is TRBV4-1 and J is TRBJ1-2; 8 bases agree with TRBD1. V lost 4 bases, J lost 6 bases, and 7 bases stayed unmatched. The CDR3 is made up of 14 amino acids. CDR1 is MGHRA, CDR2 YSYEKL, per germline. Here the CDR3 DNA reads TGCGCCAGCAGCCTCCACGGACAGGGTAATGGCTACACCTTC. Protein sequence: CASSLHGQGNGYTF.

Points on this clonotype: The conserved phenylalanine or tryptophan normally closing the CDR3 is absent here, so this likely arose from a read error. The DNA is omitted, as the CDR3 cannot be located on it reliably, and the CDR3 follows TCRdb's listing. This chain joins TRBV7-8 and TRBJ1-2. Germline loops: CDR1 SGHVS, CDR2 FQNEAQ. A total of 13 residues make up the CDR3, ends included. Here the CDR3 reads CASSLLNFYGCTL.

The chain links TRBV15 to TRBJ2-6; D is uncertain. Germline V CDR1 and CDR2: LNHNV, YYDKDF (reference sequence). Trimming shortened V by 5 bases and J by 3 bases, and 11 bases separated the two germline ends. The CDR3 covers 15 residues. CDR3 loop: CATSSQSGGANVLTF. For the CDR3, the DNA is TGTGCCACCAGCTCCCAAAGTGGTGGGGCCAACGTCCTGACTTTC.

At least ten counts were recorded for this clonotype. This chain links TRBV5-1 with TRBJ2-2; 7 bases align to TRBD1. From germline, CDR1 is SGHRS and CDR2 YFSETQ. J was trimmed by 0 bases and V by 5 bases; bases with no gene match: 7. The CDR3 totals 16 residues. The CDR3 sequence: CASRGFGQANTGELFF. The CDR3 coding sequence is TGCGCCAGCAGGGGGTTTGGACAGGCGAACACCGGGGAGCTGTTTTTT.

This clonotype was recorded a few times. V is TRBV5-6 and J is TRBJ2-2, with 8 nucleotides matching TRBD1. The V gene end was trimmed by 4 bases and the J gene end by 7 bases; junction bases not matched to a gene: 12. Germline V gene data show CDR1 as SGHDT and CDR2 as YYEEEE. The CDR3 consists of 16 residues. The CDR3 loop is CASSPRGLSKIGELFF. The CDR3 DNA follows: TGTGCCAGCAGCCCCAGGGGGCTAAGCAAGATCGGGGAGCTGTTTTTT.

This clonotype was detected ten times or more. This chain joins TRBV7-9 and TRBJ2-3, with D hard to call. The CDR3 totals 12 residues. Germline CDR1 SEHNR, CDR2 FQNEAQ (reference sequence). The V end lost 5 bases, the J end lost 2 bases, and 5 bases lay between the germline ends. The CDR3 region is CASSPDTDTQYF. CDR3 bases: TGTGCCAGCAGCCCGGACACAGATACGCAGTATTTT. Variable domain in full (rest from reference TRBV7-9 and TRBJ2-3): DTGVSQNPRHKITKRGQNVTFRCDPISEHNRLYWYRQTLGQGPEFLTYFQNEAQLEKSRLLSDRFSAERPKGSFSTLEIQRTEQGDSAMYLCASSPDTDTQYFGPGTRLTVL.

The chain couples TRBV7-9 to TRBJ1-1; D may be TRBD1 (6 bases). Deletions cut 6 bases from V and 1 base from J, with 12 bases between. The CDR3 extends over 14 amino acids. Per germline, CDR1 SEHNR and CDR2 FQNEAQ (reference sequence). The CDR3: CASRGADRNTEAFF. The CDR3 DNA is TGTGCCAGCAGGGGGGCCGACAGGAACACTGAAGCTTTCTTT.

This clonotype was counted a few times. V and J are TRBV7-2 and TRBJ2-7, with a tentative D call TRBD1 (6 bases). Germline values: CDR1 SGHTA, CDR2 FQGNSA. Trimming pared 11 bases from V and 7 bases from J, leaving 18 bases between. The CDR3 has 12 residues. Here the CDR3 reads CAWLSNREEQYF. The CDR3, as DNA: TGTGCCTGGCTCTCCAACAGGGAAGAGCAGTACTTC.

This clonotype was seen a handful of times. The chain combines TRBV9 with TRBJ1-2; a possible D gene is TRBD1 (5 bases). Germline-derived CDR1 and CDR2 are SGDLS and YYNGEE. V was trimmed by 3 bases and J by 5 bases, leaving 17 bases between them. The CDR3 is 15 amino acids. In DNA, the CDR3 is TGTGCCAGCAGCGCCGGGGACCGAGGAGCGTATGGCTACACCTTC. It specifies CASSAGDRGAYGYTF.

The rearrangement joins TRBV13 to TRBJ2-6, with 10 positions matching TRBD1. Germline V lookup: CDR1 PRHDT, CDR2 FYEKMQ (reference sequence). The CDR3 spans 16 residues. The junction had 4 bases not matched to a gene; V was cut back by 5 bases and J by 3 bases. The CDR3 is CASSRTGGYGANVLTF. Here the CDR3 DNA reads TGTGCCAGCAGCCGGACAGGGGGGTATGGGGCCAACGTCCTGACTTTC.

The J gene is TRBJ2-7, the V gene TRBV7-2; 7 nucleotides agree with TRBD2. The CDR3 contains 16 residues. Germline CDR1 is SGHTA and CDR2 is FQGNSA. V lost 3 bases, J lost 5 bases, and 13 bases stayed unmatched. The CDR3: CASSFTGAGGSHEQYF. The CDR3 DNA follows: TGTGCCAGCAGCTTTACGGGAGCGGGCGGGAGCCACGAGCAGTACTTC.